The rows below give T cell receptor beta chains drawn from one sample of a study of cytomegalovirus exposure and HLA in healthy donors. Sequencing used immunoSEQ multiplex PCR; TCRdb keeps in-frame clones, though not all of them. Of 57,000 or so clones in the sample, roughly 94% are singletons; the top ten hold about 2.1%. The sample taken for sequencing was PBMCs. The receptors originated from a man aged 18 to 35 in good health and CMV-seronegative. Each CDR3 is given without its conserved first and last residue. Each record gives: V gene, J gene, clone size, CDR3 protein. Rows may omit the clone size; those that give it use once, few, many or a size class.

>TRBV2|TRBJ2-1|-
ASSRLSSYNEQF
>TRBV5-6|TRBJ2-1|-
ASSPGQGVLVYNEQF
>TRBV27|TRBJ1-5|once
ASSLLGDQPQH
>TRBV15|TRBJ2-7|-
ATSRDRYEQY
>TRBV7-8|TRBJ1-1|-
ASSSLKNTEAF
>TRBV14|TRBJ2-7|-
ASSAGGPSNEQY
>TRBV27|TRBJ2-5|-
ASSFDPSGTHQETQY
>TRBV30|TRBJ2-7|-
AWDRDSPYEQY
>TRBV5-1|TRBJ2-5|-
ASRAAGGRETQY
>TRBV4-1|TRBJ1-5|-
ASSQDWQGNQPQH
>TRBV28|TRBJ2-7|-
ASSSGHSSYEQY
>TRBV7-9|TRBJ2-1|-
ASSASSRDEQF
>TRBV6-1|TRBJ1-1|-
ASSGDGGDTEAF
>TRBV2|TRBJ2-5|-
ASSEEVAAY
>TRBV27|TRBJ2-2|once
ASRPGTSGLGELF
>TRBV21-1|TRBJ2-7|once
ASSRRRDRAGEQY
>TRBV27|TRBJ1-2|-
ASSHATHGTFYGYT
>TRBV2|TRBJ2-1|-
ASRTGSAEQF
>TRBV20-1|TRBJ2-1|-
SASGGNEQF
>TRBV28|TRBJ2-5|-
ASSSYSGEIETQY
>TRBV28|TRBJ2-1|-
ASSSTPGGRNEQF
>TRBV19|TRBJ2-7|-
ASTGGSYEQY
>TRBV9|TRBJ2-2|-
ASSDREGRVGELF
>TRBV6-1|TRBJ1-2|-
ASSTGLGYT
>TRBV2|TRBJ1-2|-
ASIQWGVLYGYT
>TRBV7-2|TRBJ2-7|-
ASKTRGTDSYEQY
>TRBV27|TRBJ2-1|-
ASSLRTSGSLGNEQF
>TRBV6-6|TRBJ2-7|-
ASSLTYHEQY
>TRBV14|TRBJ2-7|-
ASSLFGGHEQY
>TRBV11-2|TRBJ2-1|-
ASSFGLAGGLIRTHEQF
>TRBV5-1|TRBJ2-5|-
ASKGTAQETQY
>TRBV7-2|TRBJ1-1|few
ASSVGGGAREAF
>TRBV18|TRBJ2-2|-
ASSSPVGGTGELF
>TRBV10-1|TRBJ2-7|-
ASQSTGGTEQY
>TRBV7-9|TRBJ2-7|-
ASSFTGGASYEQY
>TRBV28|TRBJ2-7|-
ASSPAPGLAGSYEQY
>TRBV21-1|TRBJ2-7|-
ASSKGGTRYEQY